The following is a T cell receptor (beta chain) sequence with its context. At one end, the junction sequence differs from germline, possibly due to a read error. The germline CDR1 and CDR2 sequences are SGHRS and YFSETQ. The CDR3 is 17 residues long. The data originate from a study of somatic mutations in cytotoxic T cells in rheumatoid arthritis. Some clones are missing from TCRdb's copy, which holds only in-frame ones; the method was immunoSEQ multiplex PCR. This sample has around 6,000 clones, with roughly 85% found just once. The receptor was derived from an adult with rheumatoid arthritis. V is TRBV5-1 and J is TRBJ2-2; TRBD2 might be the D (5 bases). The sample taken for sequencing was CD8+ T cells sorted from blood. As DNA, the CDR3 is TGCGTCAGCAGCTTGGGCAAAGGGAGTTTCAACACCGGGGAGCTGTTTTTT. This codes for CVSSLGKGSFNTGELFF.